The source of this T cell receptor beta chain is a study of blood T cell repertoires in COVID-19. Method: immunoSEQ multiplex PCR; TCRdb's copy keeps in-frame clones and lacks some. Of approximately 100,000 clones in the sample, roughly nine tenths were seen once. Germline CDR1 reads MNHNY; CDR2 reads SVGAGI (reference sequence). The CDR3 has 15 residues. V dropped 5 bases and J dropped 2; count of bases not matched to a gene: 6. The chain recombines TRBV6-6 with TRBJ2-7; 10 bases are shared with TRBD2. The sequenced sample consisted of peripheral blood. The TCR originated in a man aged 50 to 59 with acute or convalescent COVID-19. CDR3 nucleotides: TGTGCCAGCAGTCCCCTAGCGGGGGCCCCCTACGAGCAGTACTTC. It codes for CASSPLAGAPYEQYF.